A selection of T cell receptor beta chains follows, all from one sample in a study of Ad26.COV2.S vaccination and SARS-CoV-2 variants. Here immunoSEQ multiplex PCR was the method, and the copy in TCRdb shows in-frame clones only, minus some. The data contain around 340,000 clones, about 89% of them singletons. The sample was peripheral blood, taken in a trial of Ad26.COV2.S vaccine versus placebo. The receptors come from a person aged 18 to 65 who received the Ad26.COV2.S COVID-19 vaccine or a placebo. Each CDR3 is given with its conserved first and last residue.

v_call	j_call	cdr3_aa
TRBV19	TRBJ1-4	CASLAHTNEKLFF
TRBV18	TRBJ2-1	CASSPLGWDNRYNEQFF
TRBV28	TRBJ2-7	CASSLPQQGGRYEQYF
TRBV28	TRBJ1-1	CASSLIAGGLNTEAFF
TRBV5-4	TRBJ2-3	CASSLGQGVIPSTDTQYF
TRBV9	TRBJ1-1	CASRKAPDHTEAFF
TRBV28	TRBJ2-7	CASKDLYEQYF
TRBV28	TRBJ2-2	CASRPSLGGEAGELFF
TRBV6-1	TRBJ1-2	CASSDRAYGYTF
TRBV13	TRBJ2-3	CASSFGVGTDTQYF
TRBV19	TRBJ2-7	CASSITGTMSYEQYF
TRBV29-1	TRBJ1-2	CSVERTGVGYTF
TRBV19	TRBJ2-7	CASSPGTMNYEQYF
TRBV11-2	TRBJ2-3	CASSSDWGIDTDTQYF
TRBV3-1/TRBV3-2	TRBJ1-3	CASSQLRDTHSGNTIYF
TRBV7-8	TRBJ1-6	CASSLQGASPLHF
TRBV4-1	TRBJ1-4	CASSQEEYRINEKLFF
TRBV15	TRBJ2-3	CATSREAAVPTDTQYF
TRBV29-1	TRBJ2-2	CSVAQGVTGELFF
TRBV4-1	TRBJ1-5	CASSLEQYSNQPQHF
TRBV28	TRBJ1-3	CASRLGSSGNTIYF
TRBV4-3	TRBJ1-2	CASSHITGIDYGYTF
TRBV7-2	TRBJ2-7	CASSLGGAGDYEQYF